This T cell receptor beta chain comes out of a study of CD8 T cells in Susac syndrome. Overall study findings and caveats: It was acknowledged in the study that its TCR sequencing and HLA analysis involved a relatively small number of individuals.

Of note for this clonotype: The antigen remains undetermined.

Peripheral blood CD8+ and CD4+ T cells were profiled by TCR beta sequencing. Control patients had untreated stable or active relapsing-remitting multiple sclerosis by revised McDonald criteria. CDR3 length equals 19 residues. Germline CDR1 and CDR2: ENHRY and SYGVKD. The J segment lost 6 bases and the V segment lost 2 bases, leaving 19 bases of the junction unmatched. cDNA came from approximately 0.5 to 1 ug RNA primed by random hexamers. With immunoSEQ multiplex PCR, TCR beta CDR3 was amplified across 54 Vbeta and 13 Jbeta. TCRdb called the immunoSEQ multiplex PCR reads again in MiXCR, with one record for every CDR3 protein. The sample records around 280,000 distinct CDR3 sequences, 90% to 95% being singletons.

The V call is TRBV10-3, the J call TRBJ2-1; 7 bases align to TRBD2. This TCR derives from a human donor with multiple sclerosis. The sample taken for sequencing was CD4+ T cells from PBMCs. CDR3: CAISERLERREGRANEQFF. As DNA, the CDR3 is TGTGCCATCAGTGAGAGGTTGGAGAGGAGGGAGGGCCGGGCCAATGAGCAGTTCTTC.